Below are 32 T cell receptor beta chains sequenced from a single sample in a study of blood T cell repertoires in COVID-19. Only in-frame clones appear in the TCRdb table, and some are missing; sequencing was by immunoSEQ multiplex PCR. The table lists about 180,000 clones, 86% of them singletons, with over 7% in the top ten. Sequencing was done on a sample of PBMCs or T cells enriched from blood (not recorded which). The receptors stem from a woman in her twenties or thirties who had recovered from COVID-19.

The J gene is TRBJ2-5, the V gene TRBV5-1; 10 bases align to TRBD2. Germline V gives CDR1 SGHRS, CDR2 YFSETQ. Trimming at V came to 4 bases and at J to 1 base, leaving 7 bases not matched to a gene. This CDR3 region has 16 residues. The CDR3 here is CASSQGGTSAQETQYF. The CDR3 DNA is TGCGCCAGCAGCCAGGGTGGGACTAGCGCCCAAGAGACCCAGTACTTC.

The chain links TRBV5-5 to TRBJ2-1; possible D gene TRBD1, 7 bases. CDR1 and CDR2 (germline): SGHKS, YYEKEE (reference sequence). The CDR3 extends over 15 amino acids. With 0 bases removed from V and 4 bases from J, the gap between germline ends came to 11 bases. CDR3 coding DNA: TGTGCCAGCAGCTTGGGCGGGACAGCTTACAATGAGCAGTTCTTC. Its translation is CASSLGGTAYNEQFF.

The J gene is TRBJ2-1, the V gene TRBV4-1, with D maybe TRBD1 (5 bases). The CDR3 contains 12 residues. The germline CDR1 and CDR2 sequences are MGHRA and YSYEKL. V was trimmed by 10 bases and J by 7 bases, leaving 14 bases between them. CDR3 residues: CATQEPPNEQFF. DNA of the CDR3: TGCGCCACACAGGAACCCCCAAATGAGCAGTTCTTC.

The CDR3 sequence is CASSIPRRDLDGYTF. CDR3 DNA sequence: TGTGCCAGTAGTATCCCCCGCAGGGATCTCGATGGCTACACCTTC. The gene calls are TRBV19 and TRBJ1-2, with D possibly matching TRBD1 (5 bases). V lost 3 bases to trimming and J lost 6 bases, with 17 bases between them. CDR1 LNHDA and CDR2 SQIVND come from the germline V gene (reference sequence). CDR3 length: 15 residues.

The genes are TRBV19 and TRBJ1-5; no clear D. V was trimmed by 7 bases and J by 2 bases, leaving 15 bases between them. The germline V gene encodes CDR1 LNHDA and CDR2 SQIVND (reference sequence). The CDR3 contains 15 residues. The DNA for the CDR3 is TGTGCCAGTACTCCCCGAAGGCAGGGCAATCAGCCCCAGCATTTT. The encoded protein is CASTPRRQGNQPQHF.

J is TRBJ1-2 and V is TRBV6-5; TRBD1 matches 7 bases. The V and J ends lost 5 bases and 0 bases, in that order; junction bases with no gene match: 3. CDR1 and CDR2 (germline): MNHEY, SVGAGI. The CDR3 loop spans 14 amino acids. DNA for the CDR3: TGTGCCAGCAGTAAGGGGGCCTCTAACTATGGCTACACCTTC. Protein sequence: CASSKGASNYGYTF.

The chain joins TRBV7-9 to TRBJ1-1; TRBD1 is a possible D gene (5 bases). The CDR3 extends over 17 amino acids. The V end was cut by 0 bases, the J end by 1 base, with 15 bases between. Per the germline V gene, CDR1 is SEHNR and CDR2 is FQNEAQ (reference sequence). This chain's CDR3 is CASSLAFGGTSNTEAFF. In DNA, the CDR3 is TGTGCCAGCAGCTTAGCGTTTGGGGGGACTTCGAACACTGAAGCTTTCTTT.

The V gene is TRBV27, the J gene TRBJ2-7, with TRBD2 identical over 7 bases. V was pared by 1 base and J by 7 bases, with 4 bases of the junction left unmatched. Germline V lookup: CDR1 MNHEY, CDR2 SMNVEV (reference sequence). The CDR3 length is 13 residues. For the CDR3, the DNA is TGTGCCAGCAGTTTATACTGGGGAGGGGAGCAGTACTTC. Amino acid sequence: CASSLYWGGEQYF.

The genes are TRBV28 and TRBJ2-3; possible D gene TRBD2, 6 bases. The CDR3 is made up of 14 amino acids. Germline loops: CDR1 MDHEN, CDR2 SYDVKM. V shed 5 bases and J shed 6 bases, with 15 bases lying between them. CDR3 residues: CASSSRGRGDTQYF. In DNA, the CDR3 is TGTGCCAGCAGTAGTCGGGGACGGGGGGATACGCAGTATTTT.

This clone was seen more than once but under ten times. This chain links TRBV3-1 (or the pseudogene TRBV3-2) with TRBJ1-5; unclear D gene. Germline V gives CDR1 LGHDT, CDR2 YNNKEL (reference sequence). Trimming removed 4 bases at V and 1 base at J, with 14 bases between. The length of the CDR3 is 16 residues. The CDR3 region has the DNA TGTGCCAGCAGCCTCTCGGGTGGTCAGAGCAATCAGCCCCAGCATTTT. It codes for CASSLSGGQSNQPQHF.

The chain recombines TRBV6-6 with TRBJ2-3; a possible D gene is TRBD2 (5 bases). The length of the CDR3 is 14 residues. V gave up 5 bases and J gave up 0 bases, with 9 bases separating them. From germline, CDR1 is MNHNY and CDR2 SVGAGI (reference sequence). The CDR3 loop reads CASSGGPSTDTQYF. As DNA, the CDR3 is TGTGCCAGCAGTGGCGGGCCCAGCACAGATACGCAGTATTTT.

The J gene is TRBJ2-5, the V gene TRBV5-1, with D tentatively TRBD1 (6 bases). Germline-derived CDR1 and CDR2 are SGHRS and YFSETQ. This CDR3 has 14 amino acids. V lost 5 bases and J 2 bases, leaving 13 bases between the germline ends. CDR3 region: CASRGRTVQETQYF. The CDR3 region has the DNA TGCGCCAGCAGGGGGCGGACAGTTCAAGAGACCCAGTACTTC. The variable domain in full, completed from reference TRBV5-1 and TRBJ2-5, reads KAGVTQTPRYLIKTRGQQVTLSCSPISGHRSVSWYQQTPGQGLQFLFEYFSETQRNKGNFPGRFSGRQFSNSRSEMNVSTLELGDSALYLCASRGRTVQETQYFGPGTRLLVL.

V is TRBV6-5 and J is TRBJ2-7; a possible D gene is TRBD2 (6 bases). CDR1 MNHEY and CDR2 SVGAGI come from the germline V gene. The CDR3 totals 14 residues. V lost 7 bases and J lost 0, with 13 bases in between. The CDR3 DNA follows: TGTGCCAGCATGGAACGGGAGAGCTCCTACGAGCAGTACTTC. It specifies CASMERESSYEQYF.

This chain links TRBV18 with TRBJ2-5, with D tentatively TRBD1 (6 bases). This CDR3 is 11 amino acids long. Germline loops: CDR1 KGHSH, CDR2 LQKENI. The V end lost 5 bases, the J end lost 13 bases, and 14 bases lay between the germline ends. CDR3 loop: CASSESGHRYF. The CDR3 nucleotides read TGTGCCAGCTCAGAATCGGGACATCGGTACTTC.

CDR3 sequence: CASSQSPGLAWVDEQFF. The CDR3 DNA reads as TGTGCCAGCAGCCAATCCCCGGGACTAGCCTGGGTCGATGAGCAGTTCTTC. The rearrangement joins TRBV3-1 (or the pseudogene TRBV3-2) to TRBJ2-1; 9 bases are shared with TRBD2. Germline V gene sequence: CDR1 LGHDT, CDR2 YNNKEL (reference sequence). V shed 2 bases, J shed 8 bases, and the junction held 13 bases outside the gene matches. The CDR3 contains 17 residues.

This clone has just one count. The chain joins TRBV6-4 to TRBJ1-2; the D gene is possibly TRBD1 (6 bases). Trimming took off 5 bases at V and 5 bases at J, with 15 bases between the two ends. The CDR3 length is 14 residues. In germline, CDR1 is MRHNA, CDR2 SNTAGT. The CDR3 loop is CASSPRQDGYGYTF. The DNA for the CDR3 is TGTGCCAGCAGTCCGAGACAGGACGGATATGGCTACACCTTC.

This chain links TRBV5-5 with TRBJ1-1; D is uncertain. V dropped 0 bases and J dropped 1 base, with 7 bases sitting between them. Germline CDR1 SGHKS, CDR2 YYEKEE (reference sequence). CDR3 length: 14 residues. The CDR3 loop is CASSLGPGNTEAFF. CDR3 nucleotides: TGTGCCAGCAGCTTGGGTCCCGGGAACACTGAAGCTTTCTTT. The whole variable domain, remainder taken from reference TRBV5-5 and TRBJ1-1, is DAGVTQSPTHLIKTRGQQVTLRCSPISGHKSVSWYQQVLGQGPQFIFQYYEKEERGRGNFPDRFSARQFPNYSSELNVNALLLGDSALYLCASSLGPGNTEAFFGQGTRLTVV.

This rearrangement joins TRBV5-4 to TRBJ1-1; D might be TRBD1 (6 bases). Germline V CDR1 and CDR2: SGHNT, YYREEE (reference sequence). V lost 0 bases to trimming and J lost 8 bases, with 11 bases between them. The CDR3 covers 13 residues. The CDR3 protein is CASSLAGGQEAFF. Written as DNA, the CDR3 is TGTGCCAGCAGCTTGGCCGGGGGGCAAGAAGCTTTCTTT.

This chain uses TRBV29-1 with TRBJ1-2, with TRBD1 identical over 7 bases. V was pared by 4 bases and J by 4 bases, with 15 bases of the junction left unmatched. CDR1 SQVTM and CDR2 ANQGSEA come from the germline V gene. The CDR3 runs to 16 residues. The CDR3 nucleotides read TGCAGCGTTGCCGGACAGGAGCCGACCATCGGCTATGGCTACACCTTC. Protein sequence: CSVAGQEPTIGYGYTF.

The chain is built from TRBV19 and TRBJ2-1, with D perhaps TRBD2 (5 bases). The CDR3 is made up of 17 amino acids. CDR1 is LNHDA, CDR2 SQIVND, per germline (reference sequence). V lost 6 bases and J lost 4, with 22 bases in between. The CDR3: CASSHPGRGIRYNEQFF. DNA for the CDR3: TGTGCCAGTAGCCACCCTGGGAGAGGGATCCGATACAATGAGCAGTTCTTC.

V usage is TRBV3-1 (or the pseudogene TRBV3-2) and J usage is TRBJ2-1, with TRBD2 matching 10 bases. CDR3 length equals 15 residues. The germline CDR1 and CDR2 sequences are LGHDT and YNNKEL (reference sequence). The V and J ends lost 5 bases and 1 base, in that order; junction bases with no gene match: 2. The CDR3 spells CASSDSGRSYNEQFF. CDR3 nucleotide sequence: TGTGCCAGCAGCGATAGCGGGAGGTCCTACAATGAGCAGTTCTTC.

Here the CDR3 reads CASSIAGLVAKNIQYF. As DNA, the CDR3 is TGTGCCAGTAGTATTGCGGGACTAGTAGCCAAAAACATTCAGTACTTC. This rearrangement joins TRBV19 to TRBJ2-4; 8 nucleotides line up with TRBD2. This CDR3 is built from 16 residues. V lost 3 bases and J lost 0; bases outside the gene matches: 4. The germline V gene encodes CDR1 LNHDA and CDR2 SQIVND (reference sequence).

The CDR3 is CASSSESGFSGNTIYF. Here the CDR3 DNA reads TGTGCCAGCAGTTCCGAATCAGGGTTTTCTGGAAACACCATATATTTT. The chain combines TRBV28 with TRBJ1-3, with a weak D call TRBD1 (5 bases). The germline V and J ends were trimmed by 4 bases and 1 base, with 14 bases remaining between them. This CDR3 contains 16 residues. Germline V CDR1 and CDR2: MDHEN, SYDVKM.

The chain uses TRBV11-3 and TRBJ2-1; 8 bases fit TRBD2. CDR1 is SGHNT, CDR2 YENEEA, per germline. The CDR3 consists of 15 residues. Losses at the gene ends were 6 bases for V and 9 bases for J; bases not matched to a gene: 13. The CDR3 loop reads CASSFVTSADGEQFF. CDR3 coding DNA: TGTGCCAGCAGTTTCGTGACTAGCGCGGACGGTGAGCAGTTCTTC.

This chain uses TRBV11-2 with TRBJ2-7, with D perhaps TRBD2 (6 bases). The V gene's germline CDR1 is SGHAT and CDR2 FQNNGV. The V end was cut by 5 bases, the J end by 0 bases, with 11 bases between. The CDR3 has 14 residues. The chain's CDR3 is CASSPDGSSYEQYF. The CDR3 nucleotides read TGTGCCAGCAGCCCGGACGGGAGCTCCTACGAGCAGTACTTC.

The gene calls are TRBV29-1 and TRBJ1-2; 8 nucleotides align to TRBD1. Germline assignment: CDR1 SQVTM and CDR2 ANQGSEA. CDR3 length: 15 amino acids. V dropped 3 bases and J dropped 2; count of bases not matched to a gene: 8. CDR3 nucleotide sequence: TGCAGCGTTGACTTTGGGGGACAGGAAAACTATGGCTACACCTTC. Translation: CSVDFGGQENYGYTF.

For the CDR3, the DNA is TGTGCCAGCAGCCAAGGGGGAGGCACCGGGGAGCTGTTTTTT. This translates into CASSQGGGTGELFF. The chain is built from TRBV3-1 (or the pseudogene TRBV3-2) and TRBJ2-2; D possibly corresponds to TRBD2 (6 bases). Germline CDR1 LGHDT, CDR2 YNNKEL (reference sequence). V lost 1 base and J 4 bases, leaving 7 bases between the germline ends. The CDR3 covers 14 residues.

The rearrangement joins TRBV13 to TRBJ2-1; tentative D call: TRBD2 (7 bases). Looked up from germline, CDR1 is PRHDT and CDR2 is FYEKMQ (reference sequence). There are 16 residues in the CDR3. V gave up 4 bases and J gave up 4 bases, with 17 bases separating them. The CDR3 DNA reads TGTGCCAGCAGCTGGGCGGGGGCGCACATTTACAATGAGCAGTTCTTC. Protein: CASSWAGAHIYNEQFF.

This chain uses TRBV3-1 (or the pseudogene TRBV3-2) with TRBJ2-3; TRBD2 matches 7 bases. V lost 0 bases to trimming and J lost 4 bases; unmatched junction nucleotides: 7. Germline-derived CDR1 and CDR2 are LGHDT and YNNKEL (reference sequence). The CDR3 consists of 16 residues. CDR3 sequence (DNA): TGTGCCAGCAGCCAAGATACTGCGGGAGCCTCAGATACGCAGTATTTT. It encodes CASSQDTAGASDTQYF.

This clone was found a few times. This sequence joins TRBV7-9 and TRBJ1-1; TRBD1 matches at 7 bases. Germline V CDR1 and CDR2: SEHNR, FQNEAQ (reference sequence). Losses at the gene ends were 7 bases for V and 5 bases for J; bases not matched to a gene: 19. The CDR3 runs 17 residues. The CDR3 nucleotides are TGTGCCAGCAAAAACCGCCAGGGGGGACGAGGGAGGACTGAAGCTTTCTTT. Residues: CASKNRQGGRGRTEAFF.

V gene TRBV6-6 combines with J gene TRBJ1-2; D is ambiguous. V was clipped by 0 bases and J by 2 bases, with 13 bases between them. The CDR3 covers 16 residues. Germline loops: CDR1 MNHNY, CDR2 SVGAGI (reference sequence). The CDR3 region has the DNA TGTGCCAGCAGTTACTCGGGCAGCCCCACGAACTATGGCTACACCTTC. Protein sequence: CASSYSGSPTNYGYTF.

The CDR3 protein is CASSPGGAEQEQYF. The CDR3 nucleotides read TGTGCCAGCTCACCAGGGGGGGCCGAGCAGGAGCAGTACTTC. The chain employs TRBV18 and TRBJ2-5, with a weak D call TRBD2 (7 bases). This CDR3 contains 14 residues. Germline V gene data show CDR1 as KGHSH and CDR2 as LQKENI. V shed 2 bases and J shed 11 bases, with 18 bases lying between them.